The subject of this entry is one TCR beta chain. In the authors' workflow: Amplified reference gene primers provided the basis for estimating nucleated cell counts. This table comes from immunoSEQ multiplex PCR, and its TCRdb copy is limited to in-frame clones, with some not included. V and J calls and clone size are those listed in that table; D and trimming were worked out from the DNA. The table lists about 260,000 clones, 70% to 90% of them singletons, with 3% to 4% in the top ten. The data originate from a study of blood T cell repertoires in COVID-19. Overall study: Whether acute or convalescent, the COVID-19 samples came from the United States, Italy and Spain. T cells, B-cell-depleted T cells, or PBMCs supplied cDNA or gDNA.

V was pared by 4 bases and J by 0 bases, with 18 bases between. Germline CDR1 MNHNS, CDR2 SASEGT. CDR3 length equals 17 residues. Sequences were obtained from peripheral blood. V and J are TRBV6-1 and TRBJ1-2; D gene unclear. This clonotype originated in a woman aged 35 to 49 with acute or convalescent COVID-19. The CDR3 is CASSARVGRVANYGYTF. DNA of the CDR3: TGTGCCAGCAGTGCCCGCGTGGGCCGTGTAGCTAACTATGGCTACACCTTC.